These 7 T cell receptor beta chains were sequenced from one sample in a study of beta chain features in type 1 diabetes. Sequenced material consisted of expressed TCRB transcripts (all of the isolated RNA was reverse transcribed). Data came from immunoSEQ multiplex PCR; TCRdb stores just in-frame clones and leaves some out. The repertoire consists of 200,000 to 250,000 clones, with approximately 10% occurring once and the leading ten covering 1% to 1.5%. The sample was central memory CD4+ T cells from blood. The source of these receptors is a man aged 18-30 years in good health.

This clone appeared a few times. V usage is TRBV5-8 and J usage is TRBJ2-3, with D possibly being TRBD1 (6 bases). The V and J ends lost 2 bases and 2 bases respectively, with 15 bases between them. CDR1 SGHTS and CDR2 YDEGEE come from the germline V gene. The CDR3 has 16 residues. The CDR3 is CASSFGQSLNTDTQYF. CDR3 coding DNA: TGTGCCAGCAGCTTCGGACAGTCGCTTAACACAGATACGCAGTATTTT.

This clone was seen more than once but under ten times. This chain links TRBV30 with TRBJ1-5; no reliable D call. This CDR3 comprises 13 residues. Germline V gene sequence: CDR1 GTSNPN, CDR2 SVGIG (reference sequence). Trimming took 3 bases from V and 9 from J, leaving 15 bases between them. CDR3 bases: TGTGCCTGGAGGGTACGCGCCAAGGGGCCCCAGCATTTT. It codes for CAWRVRAKGPQHF.

This clone was seen only a few times. The chain employs TRBV29-1 and TRBJ2-1, with TRBD2 as a possible D gene (5 bases). The CDR3 totals 12 residues. With 7 bases removed from V and 7 bases from J, the gap between germline ends came to 14 bases. Germline lookup yields CDR1 SQVTM and CDR2 ANQGSEA. The CDR3 reads CSAVTIANEQFF. The CDR3 nucleotides are TGCAGCGCCGTGACTATCGCTAATGAGCAGTTCTTC.

The V gene is TRBV5-4, the J gene TRBJ1-2; D remains unclear. The germline gives CDR1 SGHNT, CDR2 YYREEE (reference sequence). V gave up 1 base and J gave up 4 bases, with 11 bases separating them. The CDR3 consists of 14 residues. The CDR3 protein is CASSLRGISYGYTF. For the CDR3, the DNA is TGTGCCAGCAGCTTGAGAGGGATCTCCTATGGCTACACCTTC.

The genes are TRBV7-9 and TRBJ1-1; 8 nucleotides agree with TRBD1. Looked up from germline, CDR1 is SEHNR and CDR2 is FQNEAQ (reference sequence). Trimming cost V 6 bases and J 0 bases; bases outside gene matches: 6. The CDR3 runs 15 residues. DNA of the CDR3: TGTGCCAGCAGTACGTACAGGGGGATGAACACTGAAGCTTTCTTT. Amino acids: CASSTYRGMNTEAFF.

The V gene is TRBV18, the J gene TRBJ2-7; TRBD1 might be the D (5 bases). CDR3 length: 14 residues. CDR1 is KGHSH, CDR2 LQKENI, per germline. The V gene lost 3 bases and the J gene lost 1 base, with 10 bases spanning the gap. The CDR3 DNA reads TGTGCCAGCTCACCTGGACAAATTTCCTACGAGCAGTACTTC. Translated: CASSPGQISYEQYF.

This clone was seen ten or more times. This chain links TRBV10-3 with TRBJ2-5; the D call may be TRBD1 or TRBD2 (5 bases each). Per germline, CDR1 ENHRY and CDR2 SYGVKD. The germline V and J ends were trimmed by 10 bases and 0 bases, with 15 bases remaining between them. CDR3 size: 14 residues. The CDR3 loop is CATGRMGDQETQYF. As DNA, the CDR3 is TGTGCCACAGGTCGGATGGGGGACCAAGAGACCCAGTACTTC.